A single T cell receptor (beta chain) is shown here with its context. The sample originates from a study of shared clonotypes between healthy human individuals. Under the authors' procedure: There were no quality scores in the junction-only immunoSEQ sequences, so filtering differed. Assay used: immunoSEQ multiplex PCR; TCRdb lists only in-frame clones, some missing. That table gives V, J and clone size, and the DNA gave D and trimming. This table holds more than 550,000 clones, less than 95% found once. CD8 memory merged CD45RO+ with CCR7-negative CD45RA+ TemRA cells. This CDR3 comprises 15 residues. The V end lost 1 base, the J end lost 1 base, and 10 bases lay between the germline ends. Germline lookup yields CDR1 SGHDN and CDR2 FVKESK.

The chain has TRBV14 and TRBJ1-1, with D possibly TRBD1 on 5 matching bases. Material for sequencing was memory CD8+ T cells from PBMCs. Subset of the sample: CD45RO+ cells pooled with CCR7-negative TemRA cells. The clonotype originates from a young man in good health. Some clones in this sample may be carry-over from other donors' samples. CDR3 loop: CASSQAGAKNTEAFF. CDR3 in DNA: TGTGCCAGCAGCCAAGCCGGGGCCAAGAACACTGAAGCTTTCTTT.